This entry concerns a single TCR beta chain. Trimming cost V 1 base and J 4 bases, with 20 bases left between them. Germline assignment: CDR1 SEHNR and CDR2 FQNEAQ (reference sequence). The CDR3 is 18 amino acids. The record originates from a study of blood T cell repertoires in COVID-19. Looking at the study overall: T cells, B-cell-depleted T cells, or PBMCs provided the cDNA or gDNA that served as material.

Source study methods: Amplified reference gene primers provided the basis for estimating nucleated cell counts. The repertoire was sequenced with immunoSEQ multiplex PCR; TCRdb's copy has only in-frame clones and lacks some. That table supplies the V and J calls and clone size; D and trimming were determined from the DNA. The sample holds 150,000 or so clones, 87% seen once. The origin of this receptor is a human donor with acute COVID-19. The donor label of this sample is uncertain. The sequenced sample consisted of PBMCs or T cells enriched from blood (not recorded which). The genes are TRBV7-9 and TRBJ1-5; a possible D gene is TRBD1 (5 bases). Written as DNA, the CDR3 is TGTGCCAGCAGCTTAGTAAATCCGGGAGGGGAGGGGAATCAGCCCCAGCATTTT. Amino acid sequence: CASSLVNPGGEGNQPQHF.